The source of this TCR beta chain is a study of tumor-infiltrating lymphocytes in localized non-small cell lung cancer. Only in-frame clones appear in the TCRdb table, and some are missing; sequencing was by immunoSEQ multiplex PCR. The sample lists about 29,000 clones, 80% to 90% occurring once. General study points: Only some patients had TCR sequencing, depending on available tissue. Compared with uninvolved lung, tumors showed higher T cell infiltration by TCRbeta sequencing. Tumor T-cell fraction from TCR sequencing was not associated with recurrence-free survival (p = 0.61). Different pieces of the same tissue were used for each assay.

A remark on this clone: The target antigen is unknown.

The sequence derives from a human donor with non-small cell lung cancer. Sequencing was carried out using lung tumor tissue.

CDR3 bases: TGCGCCAGCAGTCAGGCGACAGGGAAGGAGTATTTT. This gives the protein CASSQATGKEYF. The chain is built from TRBV23-1 and TRBJ1-3; 7 bases align to TRBD1. TRBV23-1 is identified as an open reading frame with a role that is uncertain. V trimming: 3 bases; J trimming: 16 bases; junction bases outside the gene matches: 9. The CDR3 runs 12 residues.